Below are 6 T cell receptor beta chains sequenced from a single sample in a study of early T cells in non-severe SARS-CoV-2 infection. TCRdb re-analysed the 5' RACE reads in MiXCR, keeping a single row per CDR3 protein. The sample shows under 25,000 distinct CDR3 sequences, 4% to 5% of them seen only once. The specimen was whole blood. These receptors originate from an adult who was a healthcare worker with PCR-confirmed SARS-CoV-2 infection or an uninfected control (not recorded which).

This clonotype has ten or more counts. The chain carries TRBV12-5 and TRBJ2-7; 10 nucleotides line up with TRBD1. Germline V lookup: CDR1 LGHNT, CDR2 FRNRAP. The CDR3 is 16 amino acids. Trimming cost V 2 bases and J 3 bases; bases outside gene matches: 7. The CDR3: CASGLYGTGANYEQYF. In nucleotides, the CDR3 is TGTGCTAGTGGTTTGTACGGGACAGGGGCAAACTACGAGCAGTACTTC.

Only a few counts were recorded for this clonotype. J is TRBJ2-7 and V is TRBV19, with 10 bases matching TRBD1. Germline V gene lookup returns CDR1 LNHDA and CDR2 SQIVND (reference sequence). Trimming at V came to 6 bases and at J to 5 bases, leaving 7 bases not matched to a gene. This CDR3 spans 14 amino acids. CDR3 coding DNA: TGTGCCAGTAGAGACAGGGGGCGTTCCGACGAGCAGTACTTC. Its translation: CASRDRGRSDEQYF.

The table lists this clonotype with many counts. This chain links TRBV7-2 with TRBJ2-5; the D gene is possibly TRBD1 (5 bases). The CDR3 is made up of 16 amino acids. CDR1 is SGHTA, CDR2 FQGNSA, per germline. Trimming removed 5 bases from V and 1 base from J, with 17 bases in between. The DNA of the CDR3 is TGTGCCAGCAGCGGGCCTCCATTACAGGTCCAAGAGACCCAGTACTTC. This gives the protein CASSGPPLQVQETQYF.

The chain links TRBV20-1 to TRBJ1-6, with D possibly matching TRBD1 (6 bases). V dropped 4 bases and J dropped 8 bases, with 18 bases sitting between them. From germline, CDR1 is DFQATT and CDR2 SNEGSKA (reference sequence). This CDR3 has 15 residues. The CDR3 region has the DNA TGCAGTGCTATGCCCGCCGGGACACAAGATTCACCCCTCCACTTT. Amino acids: CSAMPAGTQDSPLHF.

The table lists this clonotype with many counts. The chain carries TRBV5-5 and TRBJ2-5; tentatively, D is TRBD1 (5 bases). The CDR3 sequence is 15 residues long. Germline lookup yields CDR1 SGHKS and CDR2 YYEKEE (reference sequence). Trimming left V 3 bases short and J 5 bases short, with 17 bases between. The CDR3 bases are TGTGCCAGCAGCTATCTCCAGGGCGACGTGGAGACCCAGTACTTC. The encoded protein is CASSYLQGDVETQYF.

This clonotype was detected many times. The rearrangement joins TRBV20-1 to TRBJ1-5; the D is unclear. This CDR3 spans 16 amino acids. The V gene's germline CDR1 is DFQATT and CDR2 SNEGSKA (reference sequence). V was cut by 1 base and J by 0 bases, with 13 bases left in between. The CDR3 bases are TGCAGTGCTAGAGCCTCTACCGGGCATAGCAATCAGCCCCAGCATTTT. Amino acid sequence: CSARASTGHSNQPQHF.